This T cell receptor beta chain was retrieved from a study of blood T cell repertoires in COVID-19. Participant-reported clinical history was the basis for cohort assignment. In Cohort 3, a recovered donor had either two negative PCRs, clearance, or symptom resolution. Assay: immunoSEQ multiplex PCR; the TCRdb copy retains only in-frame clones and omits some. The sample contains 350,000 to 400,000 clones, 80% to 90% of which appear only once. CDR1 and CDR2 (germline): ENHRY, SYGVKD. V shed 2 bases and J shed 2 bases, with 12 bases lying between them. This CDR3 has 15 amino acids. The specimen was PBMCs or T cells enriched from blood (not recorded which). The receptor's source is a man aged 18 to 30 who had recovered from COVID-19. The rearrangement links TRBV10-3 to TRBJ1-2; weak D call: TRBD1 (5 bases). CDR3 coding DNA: TGTGCCATCAGTGAGCCCTCTGGGGGGAACTATGGCTACACCTTC. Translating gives CAISEPSGGNYGYTF.